The 2 T cell receptor beta chains listed next were all sequenced from one sample in a study of human T cells and chemical hapten exposure. TCRdb used MiXCR to reprocess the RACE reads, holding one entry per CDR3 protein. Here the sample spans 35,000 to 50,000 distinct CDR3 sequences, approximately 9.5% being singletons. Time point given: patch test 2, 6 weeks after DPC sensitization. Treatment of the sample: therapeutic diphenylcyclopropenone sensitization with weekly scalp DPC. Total RNA extraction was carried out from unfractionated whole blood. This material consisted of whole blood, taken in connection with sensitization to the hapten diphenylcyclopropenone (DPC). These receptors were collected from a woman aged 25 to 39 with alopecia areata. Some clones in this sample may be carry-over from other donors' samples.

This clonotype was picked up a small number of times. The chain couples TRBV28 to TRBJ1-5, with TRBD1 matching over 9 bases. Germline loops: CDR1 MDHEN, CDR2 SYDVKM. Trimming at V came to 7 bases and at J to 5 bases, leaving 9 bases not matched to a gene. The CDR3 totals 15 residues. CDR3: CASKDGQGTHQPQHF. The CDR3 DNA sequence: TGTGCCAGCAAGGATGGACAGGGGACTCATCAGCCCCAGCATTTT.

This clonotype was detected many times. The chain uses TRBV7-9 and TRBJ1-2, with 7 bases identical to TRBD1. CDR1 and CDR2 from the germline V gene are SEHNR and FQNEAQ (reference sequence). This CDR3 has 18 residues. V trimming: 8 bases; J trimming: 0 bases; junction bases outside the gene matches: 18. This CDR3 is CASDVSSTYGTANYGYTF. For the CDR3, the DNA is TGTGCCAGCGACGTCTCTTCTACCTACGGGACAGCTAACTATGGCTACACCTTC.